Listed here is a single TCR beta chain. Its specificity is unknown. This record belongs to a study of T cell repertoires in cytomegalovirus infection. Whole-study context: CMV epitopes used comprised recently identified HLA-C-restricted ones and well-studied HLA-B-restricted ones. Whole-study results and caveats: Dominating the ex vivo response were TCR beta clonotypes that were CMV-specific and HLA-C-restricted.

From the reads, TCRdb called clonotypes with MiXCR, one entry per CDR3 protein. The table has 80,000 or so distinct CDR3 sequences, 20% to 30% seen once. Germline V CDR1 and CDR2: LGHNA, YSLEER. The CDR3 contains 18 residues. J was trimmed by 4 bases and V by 3 bases; bases with no gene match: 11. V usage is TRBV4-3 and J usage is TRBJ2-3; TRBD2 aligns across 12 bases. Sample: CD8+ T cells from cultured PBMCs, taken from culture after CMV antigen stimulation. The sequence came from a human donor in good health (CMV status not recorded). Some clones in this sample may be carry-over from other donors' samples. CDR3 nucleotides: TGCGCCAGCAGCCAGAGGGACGCTAGCGGGAGGGCAGCAGATACGCAGTATTTT. This codes for CASSQRDASGRAADTQYF.